This TCR beta chain is drawn from a study of Graves' ophthalmopathy and Graves' hyperthyroidism (dated by TCRdb to 2016 to 2018). Regarding the study in general: Peripheral blood was collected at initial diagnosis, before any treatment. To tell Graves' ophthalmopathy apart from Graves' hyperthyroidism, and to predict which patients would progress to ophthalmopathy, the study relied on TCR beta repertoire signatures. In total, 135 blood samples were TCR-sequenced: around 42 ophthalmopathy, some 75 hyperthyroidism and some 17 hyperthyroidism-to-ophthalmopathy patients. To explore V-J signatures that distinguish ophthalmopathy from hyperthyroidism, a discovery set of about a hundred patients was enrolled, made up of about 40 with ophthalmopathy and 55 to 65 with stable hyperthyroidism. An independent validation cohort was composed of approximately 18 hyperthyroidism patients and around 16 patients who later progressed from hyperthyroidism to ophthalmopathy. In more than five hyperthyroidism patients, T-cell repertoires of thyroid tissue and blood were compared. Once sampling was done, hyperthyroidism patients were given methimazole at a starting dose of 30 mg daily, while ophthalmopathy patients were given high-dose intravenous methylprednisolone. The approximately 100 discovery patients were divided at random into training and test sets in a 7:3 ratio. Study-level results and caveats: Most of the expanded thyroid clonotypes with a frequency above 0.001 were also detected in blood, and it was suggested that the thyroid immune response may be reflected by blood repertoires. In validation, the model predicted ophthalmopathy progression with roughly 68% sensitivity and about 73% specificity; roughly eleven predicted patients were CT-confirmed with GO in a median of about 6.1 months. In cross-validation, the 13-signature model distinguished ophthalmopathy from stable hyperthyroidism with approximately 90% sensitivity and around 81% specificity, while in the test set the corresponding values were approximately 80% and 75%. No statistical method was used to predetermine the sample size, and group allocation was not hidden from the investigators.

On this clonotype: Its antigen is still unknown. No per-base quality is available; no much larger clone lies one base away.

The ophthalmopathy patients had moderately to severely active disease, with a Clinical Activity Score of 3 or higher, a NOSPECS grade of 4 or higher, and a disease duration of less than 3 months. Patients with other autoimmune diseases, uncontrolled infections, pregnancy or lactation were excluded from the study. Diagnosis relied on clinical symptoms, serum thyroxine, TRAb, thyroid ultrasound and orbital computed tomography. Using Ficoll-Paque density gradient centrifugation, PBMCs were isolated from less than 13 ml of fresh peripheral blood. Total RNA was extracted with Trizol reagent and quality-checked on an Agilent 2100 Bioanalyzer. TCR beta CDR3 regions were amplified from RNA transcripts for repertoire sequencing. A first-round RT-PCR used HTBI primers with the Qiagen OneStep RT-PCR kit, followed by a second-round multiplex PCR, size selection and purification. Sequencing of the libraries was carried out on an Illumina HiSeq2000 in paired-end mode with 100 bp reads. Concerning the study's data processing: SOAPnuke was used to process the reads, throwing out any read that had adapters, had uncalled bases, had a mean Phred below 15, or lacked an exact constant-primer or identifier match. High-quality paired reads were merged with COPE v1.2.5. Each unique nucleotide sequence was defined as a clonotype, and clonotypes were aligned to IMGT TRB V, D and J references with MiTCR v1.1. Only V-J combinations with frequency above 0.0001 were analysed, covering 99.2% of repertoires. For each V-J combination, a TCR clonal expansion and chaos score was defined as F50 clonal expansion divided by the chaos observed in the TCRdist matrix. Welch's t-statistics and random forest were used to reduce features to approximately 13 V-J combinations, which were fed into a naive Bayes classifier. Thyroid-blood repertoire similarity was quantified with the Morisita-Horn index. The raw public reads went through TCRdb reprocessing: fastp at Q25, MiXCR clone calling, in-frame beta chains kept. Each entry is one CDR3 protein sequence, shown with its most common DNA and genes. TCRdb, not the original authors, processed these V and J calls. The table for this sample lists approximately 150,000 distinct CDR3 sequences; roughly two fifths of them were counted only once. Jointly, the top ten make up roughly 8.9% of the sample.

From its cysteine to its phenylalanine, the CDR3 spans 13 amino acids. The entry retains the CDR3 DNA only, 39 bases that are in frame from base 1. V loses 9 bases, J loses 6 bases, and the germline ends lie 17 bases apart. Sample: peripheral blood. The chain is assembled from TRBV12-3 or TRBV12-4 and TRBJ1-2; the D segment could be TRBD1, given 6 matching bases. This clonotype was obtained from a man aged 25-45 years with Graves' ophthalmopathy. Donor details come from another sample of the same person, matched by shared clones. The CDR3 is CASSGARKDGYTF. The DNA sequence is given as TGTGCCAGTTCGGGGGCGCGAAAGGATGGCTACACCTTC.